The following is a T cell receptor beta chain sequence with its context. Its antigen is undetermined. Germline V CDR1 and CDR2: SGHTA, FQGNSA. V shed 4 bases and J 5 bases; nucleotides not matched to a gene: 19. This CDR3 has 19 amino acids. The study drew all its donors from Caucasian adults living in Nashville, Tennessee. These data come from a study of shared clonotypes between healthy human individuals. Study-level background: The people who gave samples were a couple of women and a few men aged 18 to 49. Overall study findings and caveats: Sequencing depth was expected to influence donor clonotype sharing. Between several donors, naive CD4 clonotypes were shared at a level of around 4.8%.

Method: immunoSEQ multiplex PCR; TCRdb's copy keeps in-frame clones and lacks some. The sample yields about 2.4 million clones, over 85% seen once. The receptor's source is a man aged 18-30 years in good health. Some clones in this sample may be carry-over from other donors' samples. Input material: naive CD4+ T cells from PBMCs. Described subset: CD45RA+ positively selected. The rearrangement uses TRBV7-2 and TRBJ2-2; 7 nucleotides agree with TRBD2. The CDR3 reads CASSYIPARGKQTTGELFF. As DNA, the CDR3 is TGTGCCAGCAGCTATATCCCGGCGCGGGGGAAACAAACGACCGGGGAGCTGTTTTTT.